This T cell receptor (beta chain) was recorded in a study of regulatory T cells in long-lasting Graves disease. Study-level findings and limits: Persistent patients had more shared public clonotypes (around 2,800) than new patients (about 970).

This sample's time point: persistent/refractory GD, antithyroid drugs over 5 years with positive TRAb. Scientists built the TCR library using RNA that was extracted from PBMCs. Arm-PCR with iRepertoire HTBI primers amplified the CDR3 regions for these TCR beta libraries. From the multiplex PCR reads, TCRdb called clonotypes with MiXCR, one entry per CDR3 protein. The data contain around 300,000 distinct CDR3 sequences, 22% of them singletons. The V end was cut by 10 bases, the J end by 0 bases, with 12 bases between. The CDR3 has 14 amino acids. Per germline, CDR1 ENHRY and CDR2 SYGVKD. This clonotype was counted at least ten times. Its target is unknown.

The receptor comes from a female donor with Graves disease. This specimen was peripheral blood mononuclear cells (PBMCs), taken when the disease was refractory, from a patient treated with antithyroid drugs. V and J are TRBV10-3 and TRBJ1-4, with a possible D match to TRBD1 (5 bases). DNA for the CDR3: TGTGCCACCCGGGACGGTGCAACTAATGAAAAACTGTTTTTT. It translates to CATRDGATNEKLFF.